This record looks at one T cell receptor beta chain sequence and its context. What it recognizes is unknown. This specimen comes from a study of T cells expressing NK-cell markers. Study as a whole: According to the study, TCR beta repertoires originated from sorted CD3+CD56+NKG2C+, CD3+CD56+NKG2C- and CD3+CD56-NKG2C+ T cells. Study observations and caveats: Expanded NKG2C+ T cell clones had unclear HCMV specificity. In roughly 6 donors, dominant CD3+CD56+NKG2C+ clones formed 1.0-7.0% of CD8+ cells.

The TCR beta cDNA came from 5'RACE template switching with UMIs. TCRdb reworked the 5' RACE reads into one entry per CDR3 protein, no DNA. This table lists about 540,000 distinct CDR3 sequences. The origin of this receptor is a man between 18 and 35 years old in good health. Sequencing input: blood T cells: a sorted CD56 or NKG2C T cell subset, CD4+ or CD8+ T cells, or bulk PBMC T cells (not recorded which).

CDR3: CSARSGGLATPYEQYF. The chain uses TRBV20-1 and TRBJ2-7; TCRdb's D call, TRBD2, is unchecked because there is no DNA. Germline CDR1 DFQATT, CDR2 SNEGSKA (reference sequence). This CDR3 contains 16 residues.